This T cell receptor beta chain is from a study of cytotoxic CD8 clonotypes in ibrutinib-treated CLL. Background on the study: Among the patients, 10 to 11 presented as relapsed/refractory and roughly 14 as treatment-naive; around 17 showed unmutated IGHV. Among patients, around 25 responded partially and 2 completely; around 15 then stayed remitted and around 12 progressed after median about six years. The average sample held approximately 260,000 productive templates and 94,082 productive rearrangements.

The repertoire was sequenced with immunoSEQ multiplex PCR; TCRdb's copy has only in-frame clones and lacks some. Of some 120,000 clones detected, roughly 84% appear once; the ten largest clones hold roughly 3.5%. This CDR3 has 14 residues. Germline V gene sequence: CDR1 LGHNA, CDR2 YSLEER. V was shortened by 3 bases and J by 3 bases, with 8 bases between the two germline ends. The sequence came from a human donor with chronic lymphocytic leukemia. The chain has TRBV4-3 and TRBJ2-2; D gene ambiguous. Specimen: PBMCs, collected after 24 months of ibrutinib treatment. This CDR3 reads CASSHGVDTGELFF. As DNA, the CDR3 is TGCGCCAGCAGCCATGGGGTGGACACCGGGGAGCTGTTTTTT.